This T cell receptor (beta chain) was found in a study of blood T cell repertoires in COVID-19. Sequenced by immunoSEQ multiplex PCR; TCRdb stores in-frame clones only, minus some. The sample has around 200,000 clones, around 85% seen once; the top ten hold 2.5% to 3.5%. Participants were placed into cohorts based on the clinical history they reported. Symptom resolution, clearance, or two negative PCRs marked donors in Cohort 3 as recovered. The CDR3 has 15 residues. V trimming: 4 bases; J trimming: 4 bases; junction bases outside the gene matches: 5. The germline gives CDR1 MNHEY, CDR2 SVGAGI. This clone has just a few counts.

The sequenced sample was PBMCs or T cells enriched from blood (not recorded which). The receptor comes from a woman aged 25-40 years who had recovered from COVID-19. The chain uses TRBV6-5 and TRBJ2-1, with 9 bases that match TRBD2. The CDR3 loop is CASSLSSGIYNEQFF. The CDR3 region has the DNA TGTGCCAGCAGTTTGTCTAGCGGGATTTACAATGAGCAGTTCTTC.